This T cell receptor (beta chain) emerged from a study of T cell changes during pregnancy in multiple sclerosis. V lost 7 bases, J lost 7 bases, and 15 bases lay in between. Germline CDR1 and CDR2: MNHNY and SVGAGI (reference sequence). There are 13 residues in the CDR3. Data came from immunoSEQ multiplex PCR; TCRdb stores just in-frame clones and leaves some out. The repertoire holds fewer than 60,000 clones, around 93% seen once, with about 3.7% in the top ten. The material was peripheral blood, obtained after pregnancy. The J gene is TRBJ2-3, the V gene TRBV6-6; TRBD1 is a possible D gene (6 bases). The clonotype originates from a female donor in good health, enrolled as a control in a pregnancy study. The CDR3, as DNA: TGTGCCAGCATCGGGACACCACACCATACGCAGTATTTT. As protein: CASIGTPHHTQYF.